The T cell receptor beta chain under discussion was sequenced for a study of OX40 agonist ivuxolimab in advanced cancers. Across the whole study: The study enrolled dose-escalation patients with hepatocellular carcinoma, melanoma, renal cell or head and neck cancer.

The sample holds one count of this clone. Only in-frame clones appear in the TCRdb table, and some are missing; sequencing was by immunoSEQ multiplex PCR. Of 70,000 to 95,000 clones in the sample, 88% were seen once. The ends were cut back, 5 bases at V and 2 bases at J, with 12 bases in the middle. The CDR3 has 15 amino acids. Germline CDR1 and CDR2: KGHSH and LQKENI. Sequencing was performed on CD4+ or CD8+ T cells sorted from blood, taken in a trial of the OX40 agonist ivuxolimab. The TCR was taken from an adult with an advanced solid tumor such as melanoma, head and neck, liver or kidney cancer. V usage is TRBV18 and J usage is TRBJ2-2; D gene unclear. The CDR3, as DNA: TGTGCCAGCTCATCCTCTATTATAAACACCGGGGAGCTGTTTTTT. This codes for CASSSSIINTGELFF. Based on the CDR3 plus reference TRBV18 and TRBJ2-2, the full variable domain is NAGVMQNPRHLVRRRGQEARLRCSPMKGHSHVYWYRQLPEEGLKFMVYLQKENIIDESGMPKERFSAEFPKEGPSILRIQQVVRGDSAAYFCASSSSIINTGELFFGEGSRLTVL.